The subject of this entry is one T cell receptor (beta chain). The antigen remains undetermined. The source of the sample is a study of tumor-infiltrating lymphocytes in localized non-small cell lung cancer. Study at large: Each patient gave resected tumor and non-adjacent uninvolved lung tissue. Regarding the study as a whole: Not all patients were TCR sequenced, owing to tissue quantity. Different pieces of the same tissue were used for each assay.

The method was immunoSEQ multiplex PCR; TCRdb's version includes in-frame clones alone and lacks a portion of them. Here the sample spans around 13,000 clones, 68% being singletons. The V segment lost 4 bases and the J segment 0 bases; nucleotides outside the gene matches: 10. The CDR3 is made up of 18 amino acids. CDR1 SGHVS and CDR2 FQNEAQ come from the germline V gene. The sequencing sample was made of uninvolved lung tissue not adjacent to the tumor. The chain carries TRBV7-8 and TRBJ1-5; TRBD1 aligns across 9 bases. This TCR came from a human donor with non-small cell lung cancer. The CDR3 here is CASSWTGANAVSNQPQHF. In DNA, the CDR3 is TGTGCCAGCAGCTGGACAGGGGCCAACGCGGTTAGCAATCAGCCCCAGCATTTT. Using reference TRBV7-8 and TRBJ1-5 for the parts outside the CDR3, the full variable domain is GAGVSQSPRYKVAKRGQDVALRCDPISGHVSLFWYQQALGQGPEFLTYFQNEAQLDKSGLPSDRFFAERPEGSVSTLKIQRTQQEDSAVYLCASSWTGANAVSNQPQHFGDGTRLSIL.